A selection of T cell receptor beta chains follows, all from one sample in a study of T cells in Graves' hyperthyroidism and ophthalmopathy. TCRdb used MiXCR to reprocess the multiplex PCR reads, holding one entry per CDR3 protein. In the table there are about 340,000 distinct CDR3 sequences, 15% to 20% of which are singletons. The source material was blood. All receptors derive from a woman between 45 and 60 years old with Graves' hyperthyroidism. CDR3s include the opening cysteine and the closing phenylalanine or tryptophan. The order of the fields is J gene, clone size, V gene, D gene, CDR3 protein, CDR3 DNA. The D gene is left open where the match is weak. Clone size is given for some rows only: seen once, a few or many times, or a class if the clone is expanded.

J gene: TRBJ2-3
clone size: many
V gene: TRBV5-1
D gene: TRBD2
CDR3 protein: CASFSGGSTDTQYF
CDR3 DNA: TGCGCCAGCTTCTCGGGCGGGAGTACAGATACGCAGTATTTT

J gene: TRBJ2-1
clone size: few
V gene: TRBV6-1
D gene: NA
CDR3 protein: CASRKVFGDEQFF
CDR3 DNA: TGTGCCAGCAGAAAGGTATTTGGCGATGAGCAGTTCTTC

J gene: TRBJ2-5
clone size: once
V gene: TRBV5-1
D gene: TRBD2
CDR3 protein: CASRNTAGGETQYF
CDR3 DNA: TGCGCCAGCAGGAACACGGCGGGGGGAGAGACCCAGTACTTC

J gene: TRBJ2-3
clone size: few
V gene: TRBV24-1
D gene: NA
CDR3 protein: CATSDFRRGSTDTQYF
CDR3 DNA: TGTGCCACCAGTGATTTTCGGCGGGGTAGCACAGATACGCAGTATTTT

J gene: TRBJ2-2
clone size: few
V gene: TRBV3-1
D gene: NA
CDR3 protein: CASSQVGGELFF
CDR3 DNA: TGTGCCAGCAGCCAAGTCGGCGGGGAGCTGTTTTTT

J gene: TRBJ2-7
clone size: NA
V gene: TRBV5-1
D gene: NA
CDR3 protein: CASGRGSGEQYF
CDR3 DNA: TGCGCCAGCGGCAGGGGATCTGGGGAGCAGTACTTC

J gene: TRBJ2-5
clone size: NA
V gene: TRBV5-6
D gene: TRBD1
CDR3 protein: CASSLPQQGQETQYF
CDR3 DNA: TGTGCCAGCAGTTTACCCCAACAGGGGCAAGAGACCCAGTACTTC

J gene: TRBJ2-1
clone size: many
V gene: TRBV2
D gene: NA
CDR3 protein: CASSGGEGIYNEQFF
CDR3 DNA: TGTGCCAGCAGTGGTGGTGAAGGAATCTACAATGAGCAGTTCTTC

J gene: TRBJ1-1
clone size: few
V gene: TRBV6-1
D gene: NA
CDR3 protein: CAIVDSMNTEAFF
CDR3 DNA: TGTGCCATCGTGGACAGTATGAACACTGAAGCTTTCTTT

J gene: TRBJ1-5
clone size: NA
V gene: TRBV6-5
D gene: NA
CDR3 protein: CASSWRGNQPQHF
CDR3 DNA: TGTGCCAGCAGTTGGAGAGGCAATCAGCCCCAGCATTTT

J gene: TRBJ2-7
clone size: many
V gene: TRBV20-1
D gene: NA
CDR3 protein: CSARRQLVVYEQYF
CDR3 DNA: TGCAGTGCTAGACGACAACTCGTAGTCTACGAGCAGTACTTC

J gene: TRBJ1-6
clone size: many
V gene: TRBV18
D gene: NA
CDR3 protein: CASSPIPVGDTYNSPLHF
CDR3 DNA: TGTGCCAGCTCACCGATCCCTGTGGGGGACACCTATAATTCACCCCTCCACTTT

J gene: TRBJ2-2
clone size: NA
V gene: TRBV7-6
D gene: TRBD1
CDR3 protein: CASSLGGQVSGELFF
CDR3 DNA: TGTGCCAGCAGCTTAGGGGGACAGGTGTCCGGGGAGCTGTTTTTT

J gene: TRBJ1-1
clone size: few
V gene: TRBV30
D gene: NA
CDR3 protein: CAWRDWVSRGVNTEAFF
CDR3 DNA: TGTGCCTGGAGGGATTGGGTTTCTAGGGGCGTGAACACTGAAGCTTTCTTT

J gene: TRBJ2-7
clone size: many
V gene: TRBV5-1
D gene: TRBD1
CDR3 protein: CASSLVYRGRYEQYF
CDR3 DNA: TGCGCCAGCAGCTTGGTATATAGGGGGCGATACGAGCAGTACTTC

J gene: TRBJ1-1
clone size: many
V gene: TRBV5-1
D gene: NA
CDR3 protein: CASSLENVRLNPAFF
CDR3 DNA: TGCGCCAGCAGCTTGGAGAACGTGAGATTGAATCCAGCTTTCTTT

J gene: TRBJ2-1
clone size: many
V gene: TRBV6-1
D gene: NA
CDR3 protein: CASSASRGSDEQFF
CDR3 DNA: TGTGCCAGCAGTGCCAGTAGAGGGTCGGATGAGCAGTTCTTC

J gene: TRBJ1-6
clone size: few
V gene: TRBV6-1
D gene: TRBD1
CDR3 protein: CASRTLGTVFNSPLHF
CDR3 DNA: TGTGCCAGCAGAACCCTCGGGACAGTGTTTAATTCACCCCTCCACTTT

J gene: TRBJ2-2
clone size: few
V gene: TRBV5-6
D gene: NA
CDR3 protein: CASSFDMGLRYTGELFF
CDR3 DNA: TGTGCCAGCAGCTTCGATATGGGCCTCCGATACACCGGGGAGCTGTTTTTT

J gene: TRBJ2-5
clone size: few
V gene: TRBV9
D gene: TRBD2
CDR3 protein: CASSVGSSGGAQETQYF
CDR3 DNA: TGTGCCAGCAGCGTAGGAAGTAGCGGGGGGGCCCAAGAGACCCAGTACTTC

J gene: TRBJ2-7
clone size: NA
V gene: TRBV15
D gene: NA
CDR3 protein: CATSRARPIYEQYF
CDR3 DNA: TGTGCCACCAGCAGAGCTAGGCCTATCTACGAGCAATACTTC

J gene: TRBJ2-6
clone size: NA
V gene: TRBV28
D gene: TRBD1
CDR3 protein: CASISGTGLTGANVLTF
CDR3 DNA: TGTGCCAGCATCTCCGGGACAGGGCTTACTGGGGCCAACGTCCTGACTTTC

J gene: TRBJ2-3
clone size: many
V gene: TRBV2
D gene: TRBD2
CDR3 protein: CASSRGGDTDTQYF
CDR3 DNA: TGTGCCAGCAGTCGCGGGGGAGACACAGATACGCAGTATTTT

J gene: TRBJ2-1
clone size: NA
V gene: TRBV19
D gene: TRBD2
CDR3 protein: CASSIGLAGGRDEQFF
CDR3 DNA: TGTGCCAGTAGTATAGGGCTAGCGGGAGGTAGGGATGAGCAGTTCTTC

J gene: TRBJ1-4
clone size: NA
V gene: TRBV9
D gene: TRBD1
CDR3 protein: CASSVESGTGGEKLFF
CDR3 DNA: TGTGCCAGCAGCGTAGAGTCCGGGACAGGGGGTGAAAAACTGTTTTTT

J gene: TRBJ1-5
clone size: few
V gene: TRBV6-2/TRBV6-3
D gene: NA
CDR3 protein: CASSYLTGKGQPQHF
CDR3 DNA: TGTGCCAGCAGTTACTTAACAGGGAAGGGTCAGCCCCAGCATTTT

J gene: TRBJ2-1
clone size: few
V gene: TRBV7-8
D gene: NA
CDR3 protein: CASSGQGYEQFF
CDR3 DNA: TGTGCCAGCAGCGGTCAGGGTTACGAGCAGTTCTTC

J gene: TRBJ1-2
clone size: NA
V gene: TRBV7-2
D gene: NA
CDR3 protein: CASSLVPEGYGYTF
CDR3 DNA: TGTGCCAGCAGCTTAGTTCCTGAAGGCTATGGCTACACCTTC

J gene: TRBJ2-5
clone size: NA
V gene: TRBV5-1
D gene: NA
CDR3 protein: CASSFTRPQETQYF
CDR3 DNA: TGCGCCAGCAGCTTTACGAGACCTCAAGAGACCCAGTACTTC

J gene: TRBJ2-2
clone size: few
V gene: TRBV27
D gene: NA
CDR3 protein: CASRHGSNTGELFF
CDR3 DNA: TGTGCCAGCAGACACGGGAGCAACACCGGGGAGCTGTTTTTT

J gene: TRBJ2-1
clone size: NA
V gene: TRBV7-6
D gene: NA
CDR3 protein: CASSPKTGSSSYNEQFF
CDR3 DNA: TGTGCCAGCAGCCCGAAGACAGGCTCGAGCTCCTACAATGAGCAGTTCTTC

J gene: TRBJ1-6
clone size: NA
V gene: TRBV28
D gene: TRBD1
CDR3 protein: CASSLGGQYNSPLHF
CDR3 DNA: TGTGCCAGCAGTTTAGGGGGACAGTATAATTCACCCCTCCACTTT

J gene: TRBJ1-2
clone size: few
V gene: TRBV27
D gene: TRBD1
CDR3 protein: CASSPSRGQGLLYGYTF
CDR3 DNA: TGTGCCAGCAGTCCTAGCCGGGGACAGGGGTTGTTGTACGGCTACACCTTC

J gene: TRBJ1-1
clone size: many
V gene: TRBV2
D gene: NA
CDR3 protein: CASSALGWALQEAFF
CDR3 DNA: TGTGCCAGCAGTGCATTAGGATGGGCCCTGCAGGAGGCTTTCTTT

J gene: TRBJ2-3
clone size: NA
V gene: TRBV20-1
D gene: TRBD2
CDR3 protein: CSASFPSGGGVSTDTQYF
CDR3 DNA: TGCAGTGCTAGCTTTCCTAGCGGGGGGGGGGTAAGCACAGATACGCAGTATTTT

J gene: TRBJ1-6
clone size: many
V gene: TRBV18
D gene: TRBD1
CDR3 protein: CASSQAPGQGYSPLHF
CDR3 DNA: TGTGCCAGCTCACAGGCCCCAGGACAGGGGTATTCACCCCTCCACTTT

J gene: TRBJ2-7
clone size: many
V gene: TRBV7-9
D gene: NA
CDR3 protein: CASSLQGAYEQYF
CDR3 DNA: TGTGCCAGCAGCTTACAGGGTGCCTACGAGCAGTACTTC

J gene: TRBJ1-3
clone size: few
V gene: TRBV6-5
D gene: NA
CDR3 protein: CASSYSNSASVFTGNTIYF
CDR3 DNA: TGTGCCAGCAGTTACTCGAATTCCGCCTCAGTTTTCACTGGAAACACCATATATTTT

J gene: TRBJ1-1
clone size: many
V gene: TRBV11-2
D gene: NA
CDR3 protein: CASSLSTGPTEAFF
CDR3 DNA: TGTGCCAGCAGCCTTTCAACAGGGCCCACTGAAGCTTTCTTT

J gene: TRBJ2-3
clone size: NA
V gene: TRBV11-1
D gene: TRBD2
CDR3 protein: CASILVGRPGDTQYF
CDR3 DNA: TGTGCCAGCATCTTAGTCGGGAGGCCGGGAGATACGCAGTATTTT

J gene: TRBJ1-4
clone size: few
V gene: TRBV6-1
D gene: TRBD1
CDR3 protein: CASRQGDEKLFF
CDR3 DNA: TGTGCCAGCCGACAGGGGGATGAAAAACTGTTTTTT

J gene: TRBJ2-2
clone size: few
V gene: TRBV19
D gene: NA
CDR3 protein: CASSIVAGELFF
CDR3 DNA: TGTGCCAGTAGTATAGTCGCCGGAGAGCTGTTTTTT

J gene: TRBJ2-6
clone size: many
V gene: TRBV24-1
D gene: NA
CDR3 protein: CATSDLEVPGHSSGANVLTF
CDR3 DNA: TGTGCCACCAGTGACTTAGAAGTCCCGGGACACTCCTCTGGGGCCAACGTCCTGACTTTC

J gene: TRBJ1-3
clone size: many
V gene: TRBV28
D gene: NA
CDR3 protein: CASSFGGNTIYF
CDR3 DNA: TGTGCCAGCAGTTTTGGGGGAAACACCATATATTTT

J gene: TRBJ2-7
clone size: many
V gene: TRBV5-1
D gene: TRBD1
CDR3 protein: CASSSDPGQGSYEQYF
CDR3 DNA: TGCGCCAGCAGCTCAGACCCGGGACAGGGGTCCTACGAGCAGTACTTC

J gene: TRBJ2-1
clone size: once
V gene: TRBV20-1
D gene: NA
CDR3 protein: CSARVPGTPNNEQFF
CDR3 DNA: TGCAGTGCTAGAGTCCCCGGGACTCCGAACAATGAGCAGTTCTTC

J gene: TRBJ2-2
clone size: many
V gene: TRBV5-1
D gene: NA
CDR3 protein: CASSQVGEVTGELFF
CDR3 DNA: TGCGCCAGCAGTCAAGTGGGTGAGGTCACCGGGGAGCTGTTTTTT

J gene: TRBJ2-6
clone size: NA
V gene: TRBV6-2/TRBV6-3
D gene: NA
CDR3 protein: CASRGWSGANVLTF
CDR3 DNA: TGTGCCAGCCGGGGATGGAGTGGGGCCAACGTCCTGACTTTC

J gene: TRBJ2-5
clone size: many
V gene: TRBV18
D gene: TRBD2
CDR3 protein: CASSPPGAGGPGETQYF
CDR3 DNA: TGTGCCAGCTCCCCCCCCGGCGCGGGGGGGCCGGGAGAGACCCAGTACTTC

J gene: TRBJ2-1
clone size: NA
V gene: TRBV30
D gene: TRBD2
CDR3 protein: CAWSYLAGANEQFF
CDR3 DNA: TGTGCCTGGAGTTACCTAGCGGGAGCCAATGAGCAGTTCTTC

J gene: TRBJ2-3
clone size: NA
V gene: TRBV27
D gene: NA
CDR3 protein: CARRLLTSTDTQYF
CDR3 DNA: TGTGCCAGGCGACTCTTGACATCCACAGATACGCAGTATTTT

J gene: TRBJ1-2
clone size: NA
V gene: TRBV5-1
D gene: NA
CDR3 protein: CASSLDRGADGYTF
CDR3 DNA: TGCGCCAGCAGCTTGGACAGAGGGGCGGATGGCTACACCTTC

J gene: TRBJ1-6
clone size: few
V gene: TRBV12-3/TRBV12-4
D gene: NA
CDR3 protein: CASSTLTPGSPLHF
CDR3 DNA: TGTGCCAGCAGTACCCTCACACCAGGTTCACCCCTCCACTTT

J gene: TRBJ2-3
clone size: NA
V gene: TRBV11-2
D gene: TRBD2
CDR3 protein: CASSLPSREGHSTDTQYF
CDR3 DNA: TGTGCCAGCAGCCTCCCGAGTCGGGAGGGCCATAGCACAGATACGCAGTATTTT

J gene: TRBJ2-3
clone size: many
V gene: TRBV10-3
D gene: TRBD2
CDR3 protein: CAITAGPTDTQYF
CDR3 DNA: TGTGCCATCACAGCGGGACCAACAGATACGCAGTATTTT